The 22 T cell receptor beta chains below come from one sample, sequenced in a study of cytomegalovirus exposure and HLA in healthy donors. Primers for the PCR totalled 60 Vbeta and 13 Jbeta. Clones were sequenced by immunoSEQ multiplex PCR, and TCRdb holds only the in-frame ones, with some missing. The repertoire table contains about 140,000 clones. The sequencing input was PBMCs. The receptors derive from a male donor in good health and CMV-seronegative.

V usage is TRBV19 and J usage is TRBJ2-7; 11 bases agree with TRBD2. Germline loops: CDR1 LNHDA, CDR2 SQIVND (reference sequence). Trimming removed 6 bases from V and 1 base from J; junction bases left unmatched: 5. The CDR3 covers 15 residues. Here the CDR3 reads CASRSRTSGSYEQYF. Here the CDR3 DNA reads TGTGCCAGTAGATCCCGGACTAGCGGGTCCTACGAGCAGTACTTC.

The chain couples TRBV2 to TRBJ1-2; 7 bases map to TRBD1. This CDR3 contains 13 residues. The germline CDR1 and CDR2 sequences are SNHLY and FYNNEI. The V segment lost 7 bases and the J segment 7 bases; nucleotides outside the gene matches: 9. CDR3 DNA sequence: TGTGCCAGCACAAGCATGACAGGGTTTGGCTACACCTTC. Translation: CASTSMTGFGYTF.

This sequence joins TRBV27 and TRBJ1-1, with TRBD1 as a possible D gene (5 bases). In germline, CDR1 is MNHEY, CDR2 SMNVEV (reference sequence). V dropped 5 bases and J dropped 6 bases, with 13 bases sitting between them. This CDR3 has 13 residues. DNA for the CDR3: TGTGCCAGCAGTGCTCATCGGACACCTGAAGCTTTCTTT. This sequence encodes CASSAHRTPEAFF.

The rearrangement joins TRBV18 to TRBJ1-4; no reliable D call. V was pared by 2 bases and J by 4 bases, with 8 bases between. CDR3 size: 14 residues. CDR1 is KGHSH, CDR2 LQKENI, per germline. The CDR3 loop is CASSPSTVNEKLFF. Here the CDR3 DNA reads TGTGCCAGCTCACCATCCACAGTTAATGAAAAACTGTTTTTT.

With respect to this clone: The junction departs from the called germline gene at one end, perhaps through a read error. The chain carries TRBV7-7 and TRBJ2-7; D not certain. This CDR3 is 13 amino acids long. Looked up from germline, CDR1 is SSHAT and CDR2 is FNYEAQ (reference sequence). Written as DNA, the CDR3 is TGTGCTAGCAGCTTAGGGTCGGTTGGCGAGCAGTACTTC. This translates into CASSLGSVGEQYF.

J is TRBJ2-7 and V is TRBV4-3; D might be TRBD1 (6 bases). This CDR3 is 14 amino acids long. The V end was cut by 3 bases, the J end by 5 bases, with 14 bases between. Germline lookup yields CDR1 LGHNA and CDR2 YSLEER. The CDR3: CASSHQRGFDEQYF. The DNA for the CDR3 is TGCGCCAGCAGCCACCAAAGGGGGTTTGACGAGCAGTACTTC.

Concerning this clone itself: Sequence at one end of the junction differs from germline and may be a read error. This chain uses TRBV5-6 with TRBJ1-4; D is possibly TRBD1 (6 bases). The CDR3 consists of 13 residues. Germline V CDR1 and CDR2: SGHDT, YYEEEE. CDR3 sequence reads: CASSSSGHPRANF. Written as DNA, the CDR3 is TGTGCCAGCAGCTCCTCGGGACACCCAAGAGCCAATTTT. Together with reference TRBV5-6 and TRBJ1-4, the CDR3 gives the full variable domain: DAGVTQSPTHLIKTRGQQVTLRCSPKSGHDTVSWYQQALGQGPQFIFQYYEEEERQRGNFPDRFSGHQFPNYSSELNVNALLLGDSALYLCASSSSGHPRANFGSGTQLSVL.

The chain joins TRBV18 to TRBJ1-5; 11 bases are shared with TRBD1. V lost 0 bases to trimming and J lost 7 bases; unmatched junction nucleotides: 17. CDR1 is KGHSH, CDR2 LQKENI, per germline. The CDR3 runs 20 residues. This chain's CDR3 is CASSPPKPDRGRRLTQPQHF. The CDR3 DNA sequence: TGTGCCAGCTCACCACCGAAGCCGGACAGGGGGCGCCGATTAACCCAGCCCCAGCATTTT.

This rearrangement joins TRBV5-1 to TRBJ2-2, with a weak D call TRBD1 (6 bases). Germline V gene data show CDR1 as SGHRS and CDR2 as YFSETQ. This CDR3 is built from 16 residues. Trimming stripped 4 bases from V and 3 bases from J, with 16 bases between. CDR3 coding DNA: TGCGCCAGCAGCAGCTACGGACAGAGGGACACCGGGGAGCTGTTTTTT. Translation gives CASSSYGQRDTGELFF.

J is TRBJ2-1 and V is TRBV6-5, with D possibly being TRBD1 (5 bases). Trimming pared 0 bases from V and 9 bases from J, leaving 15 bases between. Germline V gene sequence: CDR1 MNHEY, CDR2 SVGAGI. The CDR3 spans 15 residues. The CDR3 protein is CASSYSKAGYTEQFF. In DNA form, the CDR3 reads TGTGCCAGCAGTTACTCGAAAGCAGGGTATACTGAGCAGTTCTTC.

This sequence joins TRBV5-5 and TRBJ2-6, with D possibly matching TRBD1 (5 bases). The CDR3 has 15 residues. V shed 2 bases and J shed 4 bases, with 10 bases lying between them. Germline CDR1 and CDR2: SGHKS and YYEKEE (reference sequence). The CDR3, as DNA: TGTGCCAGCAGCTTAGGGGATGTAGGGGCCAACGTCCTGACTTTC. As protein: CASSLGDVGANVLTF.

V usage is TRBV11-3 and J usage is TRBJ2-2, with TRBD2 identical over 7 bases. CDR1 SGHNT and CDR2 YENEEA come from the germline V gene. CDR3 length equals 16 residues. V shed 5 bases, J shed 6 bases, and the junction held 12 bases outside the gene matches. The CDR3 is CASSPRASGKSGELFF. The CDR3 region has the DNA TGTGCCAGCAGCCCCCGAGCTAGCGGCAAATCCGGGGAGCTGTTTTTT.

This rearrangement joins TRBV29-1 to TRBJ2-7, with 10 bases aligning to TRBD2. This CDR3 region has 15 residues. The germline V gene encodes CDR1 SQVTM and CDR2 ANQGSEA. V lost 3 bases to trimming and J lost 1 base; unmatched junction nucleotides: 6. CDR3 loop: CSVEDPLAGSYEQYF. The CDR3 DNA follows: TGCAGCGTTGAGGACCCACTAGCGGGGTCCTACGAGCAGTACTTC.

The chain is built from TRBV30 and TRBJ2-3; TRBD2 matches at 12 bases. The length of the CDR3 is 17 residues. V trimming: 3 bases; J trimming: 4 bases; junction bases outside the gene matches: 11. CDR1 and CDR2 (germline): GTSNPN, SVGIG (reference sequence). CDR3 coding DNA: TGTGCCTGGAGCACTACTAGCGGGAGGATTCCCCCAGATACGCAGTATTTT. Amino acid sequence: CAWSTTSGRIPPDTQYF.

As DNA, the CDR3 is TGCGCCAGCAGCCCCACCGGATTACGACCGCTAGCGGGGGTGGGCTTAGACACCGGGGAGCTGTTTTTT. Protein: CASSPTGLRPLAGVGLDTGELFF. The V gene is TRBV5-1, the J gene TRBJ2-2, with 10 nucleotides matching TRBD2. The CDR3 covers 23 residues. CDR1 is SGHRS and CDR2 is YFSETQ in the germline V gene. The junction had 27 bases not matched to a gene; V was cut back by 4 bases and J by 3 bases.

V and J are TRBV11-3 and TRBJ1-3; tentatively, D is TRBD1 (6 bases). Germline assignment: CDR1 SGHNT and CDR2 YENEEA. Trimming took 5 bases from V and 4 from J, leaving 9 bases between them. The CDR3 extends over 13 amino acids. The CDR3 DNA sequence: TGTGCCAGCAGCCTCGGACAGGGAAACACCATATATTTT. Translated, it gives CASSLGQGNTIYF.

The genes are TRBV28 and TRBJ1-4; D remains unclear. Per germline, CDR1 MDHEN and CDR2 SYDVKM. CDR3 length: 14 amino acids. Trimming took 3 bases from V and 0 from J, leaving 5 bases between them. The CDR3 sequence: CASSLRATNEKLFF. The CDR3 DNA reads TGTGCCAGCAGTTTGCGGGCAACTAATGAAAAACTGTTTTTT. The variable domain in full, completed from reference TRBV28 and TRBJ1-4, reads DVKVTQSSRYLVKRTGEKVFLECVQDMDHENMFWYRQDPGLGLRLIYFSYDVKMKEKGDIPEGYSVSREKKERFSLILESASTNQTSMYLCASSLRATNEKLFFGSGTQLSVL.

The chain carries TRBV18 and TRBJ2-3; D unresolved. CDR3 size: 12 residues. Germline CDR1 KGHSH, CDR2 LQKENI. V lost 8 bases and J lost 3, with 9 bases in between. This CDR3 is CASTALTDTQYF. The CDR3 DNA follows: TGTGCCAGCACTGCATTAACAGATACGCAGTATTTT.

The rearrangement joins TRBV6-6 to TRBJ2-7, with TRBD1 matching over 7 bases. In germline, CDR1 is MNHNY, CDR2 SVGAGI (reference sequence). Trimming removed 4 bases from V and 0 bases from J; junction bases left unmatched: 3. This CDR3 has 14 residues. CDR3 region: CASSFRDSSYEQYF. The CDR3 region has the DNA TGTGCCAGCAGTTTCCGGGACAGCTCCTACGAGCAGTACTTC.

The chain links TRBV5-1 to TRBJ1-1, with D possibly being TRBD1 (5 bases). CDR3 length: 15 residues. The V and J ends lost 0 bases and 3 bases respectively, with 12 bases between them. The germline V gene has CDR1 SGHRS and CDR2 YFSETQ. CDR3 nucleotides: TGCGCCAGCAGCTTGGGACAGACCTCCCACACTGAAGCTTTCTTT. Protein: CASSLGQTSHTEAFF.

The CDR3 DNA sequence: TGTGCCAGCAGTGTAAGCGGGGGTCGGCTCAATGAGCAGTTCTTC. Translating it yields CASSVSGGRLNEQFF. This sequence joins TRBV2 and TRBJ2-1, with 8 bases fitting TRBD2. Unmatched junction bases numbered 8, after V lost 4 bases and J lost 6 bases. This CDR3 is 15 amino acids long. The germline CDR1 and CDR2 sequences are SNHLY and FYNNEI.

The chain couples TRBV6-5 to TRBJ1-5, with D tentatively TRBD1 (6 bases). The CDR3 contains 14 residues. Trimming removed 5 bases at V and 5 bases at J, with 13 bases between. Germline CDR1 reads MNHEY; CDR2 reads SVGAGI. The CDR3 bases are TGTGCCAGCAGTATGGGGGACATCTATCAGCCCCAGCATTTT. This sequence encodes CASSMGDIYQPQHF.